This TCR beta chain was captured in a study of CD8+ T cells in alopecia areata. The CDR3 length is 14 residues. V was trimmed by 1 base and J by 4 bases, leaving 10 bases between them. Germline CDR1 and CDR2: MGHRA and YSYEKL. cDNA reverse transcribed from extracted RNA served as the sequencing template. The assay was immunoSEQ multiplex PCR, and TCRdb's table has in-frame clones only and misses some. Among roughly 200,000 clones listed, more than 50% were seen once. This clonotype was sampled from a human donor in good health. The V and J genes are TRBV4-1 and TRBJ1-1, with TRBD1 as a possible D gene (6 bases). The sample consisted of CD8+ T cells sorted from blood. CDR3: CASSQAQGLTEAFF. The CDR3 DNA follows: TGCGCCAGCAGCCAAGCTCAGGGGCTCACTGAAGCTTTCTTT.